These T cell receptor beta chains were read from a single sample in a study of shared clonotypes between healthy human individuals. Sequencing was performed with immunoSEQ multiplex PCR; in TCRdb, only in-frame clones are kept and a portion is missing. Of over a million clones listed, about 76% were seen once; the top ten hold approximately 1.5%. The source material was memory CD4+ T cells sorted from blood. The receptors here all came from a man aged 18 to 29 in good health. CDR3s include the opening cysteine and the closing phenylalanine or tryptophan. D genes are given only for firm matches. Size tells how often a clone was seen (once, few, many) or the class of an expanded clone, and some rows leave it out.

v_gene	j_gene	d_gene	abundance	CDR3nt	CDR3aa
TRBV2	TRBJ2-3	-	-	TGTGCCAGCAGGCCGGGGATGGGGACAGATACGCAGTATTTT	CASRPGMGTDTQYF
TRBV9	TRBJ2-7	-	-	TGTGCCAGCAGCGTAGGAGGCGGGACAGAGCAGTACTTC	CASSVGGGTEQYF
TRBV5-1	TRBJ2-4	TRBD2	-	TGCGCCAGCAGCTTGTCTAGCGGGAGTACAAACATTCAGTACTTC	CASSLSSGSTNIQYF
TRBV7-2	TRBJ2-1	TRBD2	-	TGTGCCAGCAGCTTAGGAGGGACTAGCGGGAGGATAAATGAGCAGTTCTTC	CASSLGGTSGRINEQFF
TRBV18	TRBJ2-3	-	few	TGTGCCAGCTCACCACCGGGGAGGGGGCGGCTGGATACGCAGTATTTT	CASSPPGRGRLDTQYF
TRBV30	TRBJ2-2	-	-	TGTGCCTGGAGAGGCGGCCGGAACACCGGGGAGCTGTTTTTT	CAWRGGRNTGELFF
TRBV11-2	TRBJ2-7	TRBD1	-	TGTGCCAGCAGCCCCCTAGGGGACAGCTACGAGCAGTACTTC	CASSPLGDSYEQYF
TRBV14	TRBJ2-7	TRBD1	few	TGTGCCAGCAGCCCGACAGGGGCCGCTCAGCAGTACTTC	CASSPTGAAQQYF
TRBV5-1	TRBJ2-7	-	-	TGCGCCAGCAGCTTGGAAATGGGGCGCCCCCACGAGCAGTACTTC	CASSLEMGRPHEQYF
TRBV5-4	TRBJ2-5	-	-	TGTGCCAGCAGCCCTCTGTCAGGAGGAGAGACCCAGTACTTC	CASSPLSGGETQYF
TRBV9	TRBJ2-2	TRBD2	-	TGTGCCAGCAGCATCGCTAGCGGGGGGGCGATCACCGGGGAGCTGTTTTTT	CASSIASGGAITGELFF
TRBV29-1	TRBJ2-7	TRBD2	-	TGCAGCGCTACCGGTTTTGGGACTAGCGGCTACGAGCAGTACTTC	CSATGFGTSGYEQYF
TRBV19	TRBJ2-3	TRBD2	-	TGTGCCAGCGCCATCACGGGGACTACTACGCAGTATTTT	CASAITGTTTQYF
TRBV5-1	TRBJ2-7	-	-	TGCGCCAGCAGCTTAAATAACAGGGTAAGCTACGAGCAGTACTTC	CASSLNNRVSYEQYF
TRBV29-1	TRBJ2-2	TRBD1	-	TGCAGCGCCACCGGGACAGGGCCCGGGGAGCTGTTTTTT	CSATGTGPGELFF
TRBV4-1	TRBJ2-7	-	-	TGCGCCAGCTCTGGCGAGTGGGGATACGAGCAGTACTTC	CASSGEWGYEQYF
TRBV6-5	TRBJ2-3	TRBD2	few	TGTGCCAGCAGACCAACTAGCGGGAGTCAGTATTTT	CASRPTSGSQYF
TRBV5-4	TRBJ2-5	TRBD2	-	TGTGCCAGCAGCTTGGCCAAAGTGGCGGGAGCGGGAGAGACCCAGTACTTC	CASSLAKVAGAGETQYF
TRBV28	TRBJ2-4	-	few	TGTGCCAGCAGCCTAACAGGGTGGAACATTCAGTACTTC	CASSLTGWNIQYF
TRBV4-1	TRBJ1-2	-	-	TGCGCCAGCAGCCGTACAGAGTCCTTGAACTATGGCTACACCTTC	CASSRTESLNYGYTF
TRBV7-2	TRBJ2-3	TRBD2	-	TGTGCCAGCAGCTTTCAGACGGGTCGGGCTAGCGGGACAGATACGCAGTATTTT	CASSFQTGRASGTDTQYF
TRBV21-1	TRBJ1-5	-	-	TGTGCCAGCAGCAATTTCGGAGGACTTAGCAATCAGCCCCAGCATTTT	CASSNFGGLSNQPQHF
TRBV19	TRBJ1-3	TRBD1	-	TGTGCCAGTAGTCCCCGGGACAGGCTCTCTGGAAACACCATATATTTT	CASSPRDRLSGNTIYF
TRBV9	TRBJ2-5	TRBD1	once	TGTGCCAGCAGCTCCGACACGACAGGGGCAGAGACCCAGTACTTC	CASSSDTTGAETQYF
TRBV9	TRBJ1-2	-	-	TGTGCCAGCAGCGTAGGGCAGGAATACTATGGCTACACCTTC	CASSVGQEYYGYTF
TRBV2	TRBJ2-3	-	-	TGTGCCAGCAGTTCAACTACCAAGGGGCAGTATTTT	CASSSTTKGQYF
TRBV30	TRBJ2-7	-	-	TGTGCCTGGAAGGCAGGGACCATGACCTACGAGCAGTACTTC	CAWKAGTMTYEQYF
TRBV10-2	TRBJ2-7	-	-	TGCGCCAGCAGTGAGGGCAGCCTAAGATTCTACGAGCAGTACTTC	CASSEGSLRFYEQYF
TRBV18	TRBJ2-2	-	-	TGTGCCAGCTCACCAACATTGGGGAACACCGGGGAGCTGTTTTTT	CASSPTLGNTGELFF
TRBV5-4	TRBJ1-1	-	-	TGTGCCAGCAGCCCCCCCCCAGGGGAGAACACTGAAGCTTTCTTT	CASSPPPGENTEAFF
TRBV7-2	TRBJ1-3	-	-	TGTGCCAGCAGCTTAGCGCAAGGAAGAACTGGAAACACCATATATTTT	CASSLAQGRTGNTIYF
TRBV2	TRBJ1-1	-	-	TGTGCCAGCAATGAATGGCCGAGTGAGAAAGCTTTCTTT	CASNEWPSEKAFF
TRBV7-9	TRBJ1-2	-	-	TGTGCCAGCAGCCCGTCTAATGGCTACACCTTC	CASSPSNGYTF
TRBV6-6	TRBJ1-6	-	-	TGTGCCAGCAGTGCAGGGTTCTCCTATAATTCACCCCTCCACTTT	CASSAGFSYNSPLHF
TRBV19	TRBJ1-6	TRBD1	-	TGTGCCAGTAGCTCGGACAGGGTAAATTCACCCCTCCACTTT	CASSSDRVNSPLHF
TRBV6-1	TRBJ2-3	TRBD1	-	TGTGCCAGCAGTGAATGGGACAGGTATAGTCATTTT	CASSEWDRYSHF
TRBV30	TRBJ1-5	-	-	TGTGCCCAATCGGGACCCGGAGTTGGCCAGCCCCAGCATTTT	CAQSGPGVGQPQHF
TRBV19	TRBJ1-1	-	-	TGTGCCAGTAGTATAGGGAGGCAGGGGATAGGTGAAGCTTTCTTT	CASSIGRQGIGEAFF
TRBV5-1	TRBJ2-1	-	-	TGCGCCAGCAGCTTAGCGCGCCTTTTTCCCTACAATGAGCAGTTCTTC	CASSLARLFPYNEQFF
TRBV19	TRBJ2-7	TRBD2	-	TGTGCCAGTAGTATAGATTCGACTAGCGGGAGATCCTACGAGCAGTACTTC	CASSIDSTSGRSYEQYF
TRBV2	TRBJ1-1	-	-	TGTGCCAGCTCCCGAACCGGGGCCACAAGGACTGAAGCTTTCTTT	CASSRTGATRTEAFF
TRBV10-2	TRBJ2-1	TRBD1	-	TGCGCCAGCAGAGACCCGGGACAGGGCGGGGATGAGCAGTTCTTC	CASRDPGQGGDEQFF
TRBV10-3	TRBJ1-1	TRBD1	-	TGTGCCATCCGCGGGACAGGGGGAGCGGGGGACACTGAAGCTTTCTTT	CAIRGTGGAGDTEAFF
TRBV5-6	TRBJ2-7	-	-	TGTGCCAGCAGTGTCAACATCCTGGGTTTGGGAGAGCAGTACTTC	CASSVNILGLGEQYF
TRBV6-6	TRBJ1-4	-	-	TGTGCCAGCAGCGTCGGACAGCTGAATGAAAAACTGTTTTTT	CASSVGQLNEKLFF
TRBV5-1	TRBJ2-1	-	-	TGCGCCAGCAGCTTGAGCAGCAACAATGAGCAGTTCTTC	CASSLSSNNEQFF
TRBV9	TRBJ1-2	-	-	TGTGCCAGCGCTATGGGAACCGGACAAGTGGGCTATGGCTACACCTTC	CASAMGTGQVGYGYTF
TRBV21-1	TRBJ2-7	-	-	TGTGCCAGCCCCGGGGGAGAGCAGTACTTC	CASPGGEQYF